This TCR beta chain was identified in a study of T-cell reconstitution after alpha-beta-depleted transplantation in children. Broader study findings: T-cell counts and diversity at one year post-transplant came mainly from newly produced T cells. Reportedly, alpha-beta T cells present about two months post-transplant originated from several hundred expanded clones of graft origin. Surviving recipient T cells and thymic progenitors accounted for the high day-60 TCRbeta diversity observed in some patients.

This clonotype has only a few counts. The antigen is not known. Germline CDR1 and CDR2: DFQATT and SNEGSKA (reference sequence). With 3 bases removed from V and 1 base from J, the gap between germline ends came to 7 bases. There are 13 residues in the CDR3. As it was prepared, the TCRbeta library received unique molecular identifiers. Via MiXCR, TCRdb re-called the PCR reads, giving one row per CDR3 protein. The sample includes a few hundred thousand distinct CDR3 sequences, just over 7.5% of them seen just once. The chain is built from TRBV20-1 and TRBJ1-5, with D uncertain. The clonotype was recovered from a female patient aged 2 to 10 who had a stem cell transplant for Fanconi anemia, so the T cells may come from the graft donor. Sample: peripheral blood, taken 360 days after TCRalphabeta/CD19-depleted stem cell transplant. CDR3 region: CSASWVSNQPQHF. DNA for the CDR3: TGCAGTGCTAGTTGGGTGAGCAATCAGCCCCAGCATTTT.